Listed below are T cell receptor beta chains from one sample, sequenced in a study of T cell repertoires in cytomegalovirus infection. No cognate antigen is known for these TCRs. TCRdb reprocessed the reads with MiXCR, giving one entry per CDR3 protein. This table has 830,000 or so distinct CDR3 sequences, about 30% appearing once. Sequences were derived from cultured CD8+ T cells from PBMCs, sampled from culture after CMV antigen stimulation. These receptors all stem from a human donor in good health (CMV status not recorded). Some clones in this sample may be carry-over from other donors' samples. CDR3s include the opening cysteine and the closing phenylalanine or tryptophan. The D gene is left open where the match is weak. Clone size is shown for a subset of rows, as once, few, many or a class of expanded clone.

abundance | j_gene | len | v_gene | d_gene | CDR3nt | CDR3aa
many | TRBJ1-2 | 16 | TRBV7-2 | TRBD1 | TGTGCCAGCAGCTTCCGGGACAGGGGTACTAACTATGGCTACACCTTC | CASSFRDRGTNYGYTF
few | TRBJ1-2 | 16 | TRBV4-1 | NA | TGCGCCAGCAGCCAAGAAACAGGACCAGCTAACTATGGCTACACCTTC | CASSQETGPANYGYTF
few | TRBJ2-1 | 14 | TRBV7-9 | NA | TGTGCCAGCAGCCCCAGGTTGTTCTACAATGAGCAGTTCTTC | CASSPRLFYNEQFF
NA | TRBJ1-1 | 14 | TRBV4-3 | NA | TGCGCCAGCAGGGCTACTCAGGGGCACCCTGAAGCTTTCTTT | CASRATQGHPEAFF
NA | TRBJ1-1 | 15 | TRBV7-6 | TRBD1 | TGTGCCAGCAGCTTAAGTGAGGGGGCCAACACTGAAGCTTTCTTT | CASSLSEGANTEAFF
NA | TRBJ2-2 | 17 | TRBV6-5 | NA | TGTGCCAGCAGTTACTCGATAACGGGGTTGGACATCGGGGAGCTGTTTTTT | CASSYSITGLDIGELFF
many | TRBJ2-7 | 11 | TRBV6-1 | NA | TGTGCCAGCGGAGGGATCTACGAGCAGTACTTC | CASGGIYEQYF
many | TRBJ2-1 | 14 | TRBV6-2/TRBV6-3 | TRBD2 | TGTGCCAGCAGTTGGACTAGCTCCTACAATGAGCAGTTCTTC | CASSWTSSYNEQFF
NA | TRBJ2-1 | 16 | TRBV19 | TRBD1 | TGTGCCAGTAGTATAGACGGGACAGGGATCTACAATGAGCAGTTCTTC | CASSIDGTGIYNEQFF
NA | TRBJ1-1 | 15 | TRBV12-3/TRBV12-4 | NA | TGTGCCAGCAGTTTTGTCGGGCAGCAGCACACTGAAGCTTTCTTT | CASSFVGQQHTEAFF
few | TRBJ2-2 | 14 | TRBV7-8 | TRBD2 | TGTGCCAGCACCCTTAGCGGGGGGGCCGGGGAGCTGTTTTTT | CASTLSGGAGELFF
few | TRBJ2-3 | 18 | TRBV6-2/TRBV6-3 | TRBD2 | TGTGCCAGCAGTTACGGCGTGGAGCGGGGGGGCTATGAAGATACGCAGTATTTT | CASSYGVERGGYEDTQYF
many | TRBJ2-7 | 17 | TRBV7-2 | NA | TGTGCCAGCACCATAAGGGGGGCGGGAACGTCCCTTCACGAGCAGTACTTC | CASTIRGAGTSLHEQYF
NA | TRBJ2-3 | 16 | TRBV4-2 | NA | TGTGCCAGCAGCCAAGGGCCGCCGGGGGCAGTAGATACGCAGTATTTT | CASSQGPPGAVDTQYF
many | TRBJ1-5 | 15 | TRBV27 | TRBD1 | TGTGCCAGCAGCCCTGGGACAGGGGCGAAGCAGCCCCAGCATTTT | CASSPGTGAKQPQHF
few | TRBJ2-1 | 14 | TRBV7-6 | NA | TGTGCCAGCAGCTTAGAGCCAGGTTCCGGTGAGCAGTTCTTC | CASSLEPGSGEQFF